This entry features one T cell receptor beta chain sequence. CDR3 size: 16 residues. Germline V gives CDR1 SGHNT, CDR2 YYREEE (reference sequence). Trimming cost V 4 bases and J 2 bases; bases outside gene matches: 6. The table came from immunoSEQ multiplex PCR; TCRdb's copy has only in-frame clones and leaves some out. The sample lists roughly 2.2 million clones, 92% occurring once. This sample was included in a study of shared clonotypes between healthy human individuals. The TCR sequence derives from a man between 18 and 29 years old in good health. Some clones in this sample may be carry-over from other donors' samples. This chain links TRBV5-4 with TRBJ1-3, with 10 bases lining up with TRBD1. Sequenced input: naive CD4+ T cells from PBMCs. Described subset: CD45RA+ positively selected. CDR3: CASSPTGGGAGNTIYF. For the CDR3, the DNA is TGTGCCAGCAGCCCGACAGGGGGCGGTGCTGGAAACACCATATATTTT.